These 18 T cell receptor beta chains came from one sample sequenced in a study of CD8+CD57+ T cells in acquired aplastic anemia. Genomic DNA templated the TCR beta VDJ and CDR3 profiling. TCRdb reprocessed the reads with MiXCR, giving one entry per CDR3 protein. The sample shows around 170,000 distinct CDR3 sequences, around 47% of them seen only once. For sequencing, patients were chosen who had shown expansion of CD8+CD57+ cells by flow cytometry. Sample: sorted CD4+, CD8+, or CD8+CD57+ T cells (not recorded which) from PBMCs. The source is a human donor with aplastic anemia.

V is TRBV25-1 and J is TRBJ2-3; 9 bases align to TRBD1. CDR3 size: 16 residues. The V segment lost 3 bases and the J segment 0 bases; nucleotides outside the gene matches: 4. Germline assignment: CDR1 MGHDK and CDR2 SYGVNS. The DNA for the CDR3 is TGTGCCAGCAGTGAGGGGACAGGGTGGAGCACAGATACGCAGTATTTT. It translates to CASSEGTGWSTDTQYF.

The chain couples TRBV11-2 to TRBJ2-5; 8 nucleotides align to TRBD1. The J segment lost 3 bases and the V segment lost 3 bases, leaving 3 bases of the junction unmatched. This CDR3 has 14 residues. Germline V gene lookup returns CDR1 SGHAT and CDR2 FQNNGV. The CDR3: CASSLETGEETQYF. CDR3 coding DNA: TGTGCCAGCAGCTTGGAGACAGGGGAAGAGACCCAGTACTTC.

The chain employs TRBV20-1 and TRBJ2-7, with TRBD1 matching 9 bases. This CDR3 contains 17 residues. The J segment lost 4 bases and the V segment lost 6 bases, leaving 19 bases of the junction unmatched. CDR1 is DFQATT, CDR2 SNEGSKA, per germline (reference sequence). CDR3 amino acids: CSASSLLPGQGPYEQYF. The CDR3 region has the DNA TGCAGTGCCAGCAGCCTCTTACCGGGACAGGGCCCTTACGAGCAGTACTTC.

This clonotype was recorded many times. This chain joins TRBV6-1 and TRBJ2-7, with 9 nucleotides matching TRBD1. CDR1 is MNHNS, CDR2 SASEGT, per germline. The CDR3 length is 14 residues. J lost 4 bases, V lost 6 bases, and 7 bases had no gene match. The CDR3 is CASRIQGAAYEQYF. CDR3 coding DNA: TGTGCCAGCAGGATACAGGGGGCGGCGTACGAGCAGTACTTC.

This clonotype occurred a few times. The chain couples TRBV2 to TRBJ2-7; D is undetermined. CDR3 length: 14 residues. Trimming took off 1 base at V and 4 bases at J, with 11 bases between the two ends. CDR1 SNHLY and CDR2 FYNNEI come from the germline V gene. CDR3 protein: CASSEVDGRYEQYF. The CDR3 DNA is TGTGCCAGCAGTGAAGTAGACGGTAGATACGAGCAGTACTTC.

This clonotype was found many times. The V call is TRBV11-3, the J call TRBJ1-1; D is possibly TRBD1 (6 bases). V shed 3 bases and J shed 5 bases, with 16 bases lying between them. The germline V gene encodes CDR1 SGHNT and CDR2 YENEEA. This CDR3 comprises 15 residues. The CDR3 nucleotides are TGTGCCAGCAGCTTTATCGCAGGGGTGGGGACTGAAGCTTTCTTT. It yields the protein CASSFIAGVGTEAFF.

The chain combines TRBV19 with TRBJ2-7, with 8 nucleotides matching TRBD2. From germline, CDR1 is LNHDA and CDR2 SQIVND (reference sequence). V trimming: 4 bases; J trimming: 0 bases; junction bases outside the gene matches: 5. The CDR3 sequence is 15 residues long. CDR3 sequence: CASSRSGTSSYEQYF. The CDR3, as DNA: TGTGCCAGTAGTAGATCCGGGACTAGCTCCTACGAGCAGTACTTC.

A remark on this clonotype: A read error may explain this, as a much larger clone is one base away. The rearrangement links TRBV7-9 to TRBJ1-4; the D is unclear. The germline gives CDR1 SEHNR, CDR2 FQNEAQ (reference sequence). This CDR3 region has 14 residues. Written as DNA, the CDR3 is TGTTCCAGCTCCCATCAGGTTAGGGATGAAAAACTGTTTTTT. Translation gives CSSSHQVRDEKLFF.

Many counts were recorded for this clonotype. The chain joins TRBV5-1 to TRBJ2-3, with TRBD1 matching 10 bases. Germline assignment: CDR1 SGHRS and CDR2 YFSETQ. With 0 bases clipped from V and 2 bases from J, the junction kept 3 bases outside the gene matches. This CDR3 has 16 residues. The CDR3 DNA reads TGCGCCAGCAGCTTGGAGACAGGGGGCTTCACAGATACGCAGTATTTT. Its protein product is CASSLETGGFTDTQYF.

In this sample, this clonotype turned up once. This chain joins TRBV20-1 and TRBJ1-4; D is unresolved. Germline CDR1 is DFQATT and CDR2 is SNEGSKA (reference sequence). The CDR3 has 13 amino acids. Trimming shortened V by 6 bases and J by 4 bases, and 12 bases separated the two germline ends. The CDR3 region has the DNA TGCAGTGCCAGGACGGTTCGTAATGAAAAACTGTTTTTT. Its translation is CSARTVRNEKLFF.

At least ten counts were recorded for this clonotype. The rearrangement uses TRBV11-3 and TRBJ2-3; D is tentatively TRBD1 or TRBD2 (5 bases each). CDR3 length: 12 residues. Germline lookup yields CDR1 SGHNT and CDR2 YENEEA. Trimming stripped 6 bases from V and 8 bases from J, with 12 bases between. The CDR3 sequence is CASRDDGGTQYF. The CDR3 DNA follows: TGTGCCAGCAGGGACGATGGGGGTACGCAGTATTTT.

This clonotype was seen only once. The chain joins TRBV20-1 to TRBJ2-3, with TRBD1 matching over 11 bases. The CDR3 has 14 amino acids. Germline CDR1 DFQATT, CDR2 SNEGSKA (reference sequence). J lost 7 bases, V lost 5 bases, and 8 bases had no gene match. The CDR3 DNA is TGCAGTGCTCGCGGACAGGGGGCGGGGAATACGCAGTATTTT. It specifies CSARGQGAGNTQYF.

This clonotype occurred many times. The rearrangement joins TRBV19 to TRBJ2-7; 8 bases fit TRBD2. This CDR3 contains 14 residues. CDR1 and CDR2 (germline): LNHDA, SQIVND (reference sequence). The junction had 10 bases not matched to a gene; V was cut back by 6 bases and J by 6 bases. In DNA form, the CDR3 reads TGTGCCAGTAGCCCTTGGGGACTAGATAGCGAGCAGTACTTC. Translation gives CASSPWGLDSEQYF. The whole variable domain, remainder taken from reference TRBV19 and TRBJ2-7, is DGGITQSPKYLFRKEGQNVTLSCEQNLNHDAMYWYRQDPGQGLRLIYYSQIVNDFQKGDIAEGYSVSREKKESFPLTVTSAQKNPTAFYLCASSPWGLDSEQYFGPGTRLTVT.

The chain couples TRBV5-6 to TRBJ2-1, with 9 nucleotides matching TRBD1. The CDR3 covers 16 residues. V shed 4 bases, J shed 5 bases, and the junction held 10 bases outside the gene matches. CDR1 and CDR2 from the germline V gene are SGHDT and YYEEEE. The CDR3 loop is CASSLGRDRVHNEQFF. As DNA, the CDR3 is TGTGCCAGCAGCCTAGGTCGGGACAGGGTCCACAATGAGCAGTTCTTC.

This clonotype was counted many times. V and J are TRBV20-1 and TRBJ2-3, with D hard to call. Germline V lookup: CDR1 DFQATT, CDR2 SNEGSKA (reference sequence). The CDR3 totals 12 residues. V lost 3 bases, J lost 2 bases, and 6 bases lay in between. The chain's CDR3 is CSARTLTDTQYF. In DNA, the CDR3 is TGCAGTGCTAGGACTCTCACAGATACGCAGTATTTT.

This chain links TRBV25-1 with TRBJ2-1, with 13 bases matching TRBD2. The V segment lost 6 bases and the J segment 6 bases; nucleotides outside the gene matches: 11. Germline V gene data show CDR1 as MGHDK and CDR2 as SYGVNS. This CDR3 region has 17 residues. The CDR3 loop reads CASSRGGGLAGANEQFF. Written as DNA, the CDR3 is TGTGCCAGCAGCCGAGGAGGTGGACTAGCGGGAGCCAATGAGCAGTTCTTC.

The chain has TRBV2 and TRBJ1-1; TRBD1 matches at 8 bases. Per the germline V gene, CDR1 is SNHLY and CDR2 is FYNNEI. This CDR3 is built from 14 residues. V shed 11 bases and J 3 bases; nucleotides not matched to a gene: 11. CDR3 protein: CAWSAGGRYTEAFF. In nucleotides, the CDR3 is TGTGCCTGGAGTGCAGGGGGCAGGTACACTGAAGCTTTCTTT.

This clonotype appeared many times. V is TRBV7-9 and J is TRBJ1-3, with TRBD1 matching 7 bases. J lost 4 bases, V lost 5 bases, and 8 bases had no gene match. This CDR3 comprises 15 residues. Germline loops: CDR1 SEHNR, CDR2 FQNEAQ (reference sequence). DNA for the CDR3: TGTGCCAGCAGCCTTGACAGGGTGGGAGGAAACACCATATATTTT. Translating gives CASSLDRVGGNTIYF.